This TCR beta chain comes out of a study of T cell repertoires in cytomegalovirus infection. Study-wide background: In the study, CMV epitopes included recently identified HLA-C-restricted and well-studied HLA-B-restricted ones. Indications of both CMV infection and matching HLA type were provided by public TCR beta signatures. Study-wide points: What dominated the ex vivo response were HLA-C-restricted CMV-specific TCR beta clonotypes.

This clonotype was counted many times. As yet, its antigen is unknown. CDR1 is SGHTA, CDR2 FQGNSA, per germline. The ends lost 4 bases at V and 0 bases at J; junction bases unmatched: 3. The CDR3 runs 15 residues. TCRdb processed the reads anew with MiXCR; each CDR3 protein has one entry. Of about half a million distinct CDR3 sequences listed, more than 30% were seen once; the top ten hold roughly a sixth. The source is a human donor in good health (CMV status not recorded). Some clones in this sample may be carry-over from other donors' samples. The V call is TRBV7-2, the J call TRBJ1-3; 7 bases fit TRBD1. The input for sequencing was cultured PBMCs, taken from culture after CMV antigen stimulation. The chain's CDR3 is CASSSTGASGNTIYF. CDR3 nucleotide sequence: TGTGCCAGCAGCTCAACAGGGGCCTCTGGAAACACCATATATTTT.